What follows are 3 T cell receptor beta chains derived from one specimen sequenced in a study of T cells in women clearing cervical HPV infection (dated by TCRdb to 2017 to 2018). The method behind the library was the immunoSEQ multiplex PCR assay. In TCRdb, the immuneACCESS table is reduced to in-frame sequences with V and J assigned. These tables do not hold every clone; where another copy was compared, an unresolved V gene accounts for under half, and the others remain unexplained. The table of this sample itemizes some 23,000 clones. The top ten hold approximately 25% of the sample. Specimen: blood buffy coat. The receptors were sampled from a woman aged 18 to 75 with a cervical HPV16 infection that either progressed to CIN3+ or cleared (not recorded which).

On this clone: The read finishes 3 residues shy of the CDR3 end, and the germline J gene is used to complete it. This rearrangement joins TRBV7-6 to TRBJ2-7; 12 positions agree with TRBD2. V gave up 3 bases and J gave up 5 bases; unmatched junction bases: 14. Germline CDR1 SGHVS, CDR2 FNYEAQ. The CDR3 consists of 18 residues. The part of the CDR3 DNA that was read is TGTGCCAGCAGCTTCCTAGCGGGGGGGCCGGGTAGGAACGACGAG. Its translation is CASSFLAGGPGRNDE. The entire CDR3 protein reads CASSFLAGGPGRNDEQYF.

To note about this clone: The read halts 3 residues ahead of the CDR3 end, with the missing end drawn from the germline J gene. The V call is TRBV19, the J call TRBJ1-4; weak D call: TRBD1 (5 bases). The V and J ends lost 4 bases and 5 bases respectively, with 17 bases between them. The CDR3 totals 16 residues. Germline-derived CDR1 and CDR2 are LNHDA and SQIVND (reference sequence). Partial CDR3 DNA: TGTGCCAGTAGTAATGCACGGGGGAAAGACAATGAAAAA. Translating gives CASSNARGKDNEK. The complete CDR3 sequence is CASSNARGKDNEKLFF.

As to this clone: Read coverage stops 3 residues before the CDR3 terminus; the germline J gene supplies the remainder. The V gene is TRBV5-1, the J gene TRBJ1-6, with TRBD1 identical over 10 bases. The trim removed 4 bases at V and 5 bases at J, leaving 3 bases unmatched. The CDR3 consists of 15 residues. Per the germline V gene, CDR1 is SGHRS and CDR2 is YFSETQ. CDR3 protein: CASSRDRGDNSPLHF. The CDR3 bases that were read are TGCGCCAGCAGCAGGGACAGGGGCGATAATTCACCC.